The next 8 T cell receptor beta chains were all read from a single sample in a study of PD-L1 blockade in urothelial cancer. Sequenced by immunoSEQ multiplex PCR; TCRdb stores in-frame clones only, minus some. This sample has around 80,000 clones; around 90% occur once, and the top ten carry about 0.87%. Time point here: peripheral blood 6 weeks after treatment start. Source: PBMCs, taken around atezolizumab (anti-PD-L1) treatment. The receptors come from a woman over 75 with urothelial cancer.

The J gene is TRBJ2-3, the V gene TRBV5-5; 9 positions match TRBD1. This CDR3 spans 16 amino acids. CDR1 is SGHKS, CDR2 YYEKEE, per germline (reference sequence). With 0 bases clipped from V and 5 bases from J, the junction kept 7 bases outside the gene matches. CDR3 coding DNA: TGTGCCAGCAGCTTGGATGGGACAGGGTACATAGATACGCAGTATTTT. It translates to CASSLDGTGYIDTQYF.

The chain combines TRBV19 with TRBJ1-4; TRBD1 is a possible D gene (6 bases). V dropped 4 bases and J dropped 3 bases, with 12 bases sitting between them. This CDR3 comprises 15 residues. From germline, CDR1 is LNHDA and CDR2 SQIVND (reference sequence). CDR3 nucleotides: TGTGCCAGTAGTACCGGACAGCAATCTAATGAAAAACTGTTTTTT. It yields the protein CASSTGQQSNEKLFF.

The rearrangement links TRBV2 to TRBJ2-4; 11 bases are shared with TRBD1. Looked up from germline, CDR1 is SNHLY and CDR2 is FYNNEI. Trimming at V came to 8 bases and at J to 1 base, leaving 1 base not matched to a gene. The CDR3 is 14 residues long. CDR3 nucleotides: TGTGCCAGCCGGGACAGGGGGGCCAAAAACATTCAGTACTTC. It encodes CASRDRGAKNIQYF.

The rearrangement joins TRBV7-8 to TRBJ1-5; D uncertain. Trimming removed 5 bases from V and 6 bases from J, with 14 bases in between. Per the germline V gene, CDR1 is SGHVS and CDR2 is FQNEAQ. This CDR3 contains 14 residues. CDR3 nucleotides: TGTGCCAGCAGCCAGGCCTCAGGTAGTCAGCCCCAGCATTTT. This translates into CASSQASGSQPQHF.

The rearrangement links TRBV4-2 to TRBJ2-5; D is possibly TRBD1 (6 bases). V lost 1 base, J lost 4 bases, and 10 bases lay in between. The CDR3 totals 14 residues. Germline V gives CDR1 LGHNA, CDR2 YNFKEQ. CDR3 protein: CASSQVSGVETQYF. Written as DNA, the CDR3 is TGTGCCAGCAGCCAAGTTTCAGGGGTAGAGACCCAGTACTTC.

The chain recombines TRBV7-2 with TRBJ2-1, with TRBD1 matching over 11 bases. V lost 5 bases to trimming and J lost 4 bases; unmatched junction nucleotides: 7. The germline V gene encodes CDR1 SGHTA and CDR2 FQGNSA. The CDR3 sequence is 16 residues long. CDR3 DNA: TGTGCCAGCAGCCCTCGTGGGACAGGGGGGTACAATGAGCAGTTCTTC. Translation: CASSPRGTGGYNEQFF.

The chain has TRBV5-6 and TRBJ2-1, with D maybe TRBD1 (6 bases). The CDR3 contains 12 residues. With 0 bases removed from V and 10 bases from J, the gap between germline ends came to 8 bases. The germline V gene encodes CDR1 SGHDT and CDR2 YYEEEE. CDR3 nucleotides: TGTGCCAGCAGCTTGGCCGGGACAGAGCAGTTCTTC. Amino acid sequence: CASSLAGTEQFF.

The chain links TRBV6-6 to TRBJ2-3; D uncertain. Trimming took 5 bases from V and 6 from J, leaving 9 bases between them. The CDR3 loop spans 12 amino acids. From germline, CDR1 is MNHNY and CDR2 SVGAGI (reference sequence). The CDR3 nucleotides read TGTGCCAGCAGTAGGAACGGGGATACGCAGTATTTT. It translates to CASSRNGDTQYF.